The T cell receptor beta chain under discussion was sequenced for a study of blood T cell repertoires in COVID-19. Across the whole study: Nucleic acid was either cDNA or gDNA, and it came from T cells, B-cell-depleted T cells, or PBMCs.

Participants came from about 23 US areas, aged about 18 to 89 years. Cohorts were determined from participant-reported clinical history. As processed by the authors: Estimates of nucleated cell counts were drawn from the amplification of reference gene primers. TCRdb keeps only in-frame clones here, not all; method: immunoSEQ multiplex PCR. Clone size and the V and J calls come from that table; the DNA yielded D and trimming. The sample holds 400,000 to 500,000 clones, around 89% seen once. In germline, CDR1 is MNHEY, CDR2 SMNVEV (reference sequence). CDR3 length: 14 residues. Trimming cost V 3 bases and J 2 bases; bases outside gene matches: 4.

The V call is TRBV27, the J call TRBJ2-7, with 7 positions matching TRBD2. This TCR came from a woman in her thirties or forties who had recovered from COVID-19. Sequences were obtained from PBMCs or T cells enriched from blood (not recorded which). DNA for the CDR3: TGTGCCAGCAGTTTTAGCGGGCCCCCCTACGAGCAGTACTTC. Residues: CASSFSGPPYEQYF.